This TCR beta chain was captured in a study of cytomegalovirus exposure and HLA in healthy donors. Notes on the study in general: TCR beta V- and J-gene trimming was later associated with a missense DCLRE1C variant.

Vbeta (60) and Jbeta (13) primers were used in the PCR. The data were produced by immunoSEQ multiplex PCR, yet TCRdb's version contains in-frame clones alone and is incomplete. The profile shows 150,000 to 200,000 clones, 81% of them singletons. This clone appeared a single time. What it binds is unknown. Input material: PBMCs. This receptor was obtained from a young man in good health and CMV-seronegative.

This CDR3 is CASSYRGGMNTEAFF. CDR3 bases: TGTGCCAGCAGTTACCGAGGGGGAATGAACACTGAAGCTTTCTTT. This chain uses TRBV28 with TRBJ1-1, with D possibly matching TRBD1 (6 bases). This CDR3 comprises 15 residues. From germline, CDR1 is MDHEN and CDR2 SYDVKM. The V end was cut by 4 bases, the J end by 0 bases, with 12 bases between.